The rows below give T cell receptor beta chains drawn from one sample of a study of blood T cell repertoires in COVID-19. This table comes from immunoSEQ multiplex PCR, and its TCRdb copy is limited to in-frame clones, with some not included. Here the sample spans 240,000 or so clones, approximately 87% being singletons. Sample: peripheral blood. These TCRs come from a man in his 60s with acute or convalescent COVID-19. Each CDR3 is given with its conserved first and last residue.

V gene	J gene	CDR3 protein
TRBV7-8	TRBJ1-5	CASGLNQPQHF
TRBV18	TRBJ1-2	CASSPGQGIYGYTF
TRBV19	TRBJ2-7	CASSEDYPYEQYF
TRBV6-6	TRBJ2-1	CASTREASGTGNEQFF
TRBV9	TRBJ2-2	CASSVIRGANTGELFF
TRBV11-2	TRBJ2-1	CASTRLGGGVTYNEQFF
TRBV28	TRBJ2-6	CASGQRISGANVLTF
TRBV6-5	TRBJ2-3	CASGGGRDTQYF
TRBV11-2	TRBJ2-2	CASSHDRGDTGELFF
TRBV12-3/TRBV12-4	TRBJ1-2	CASSLSGGGYTF
TRBV28	TRBJ2-7	CASSSPEGVSYEQYF
TRBV29-1	TRBJ2-5	CSVEAQETQYF
TRBV18	TRBJ1-1	CASSPTQVRTEAFF
TRBV7-8	TRBJ2-4	CASSLTRGLAKNIQYF
TRBV6-5	TRBJ1-2	CASRIQGSDGYTF
TRBV7-9	TRBJ2-7	CASSFDRSYEQYF
TRBV7-9	TRBJ2-3	CASSPRDRAYF
TRBV7-3	TRBJ1-2	CASSSGTGRGYTF
TRBV12-3/TRBV12-4	TRBJ2-7	CASSLAAGEQYF
TRBV19	TRBJ2-3	CASSRAGVSRTDTQYF
TRBV7-7	TRBJ2-5	CASSLARRGETQYF
TRBV11-2	TRBJ1-3	CASSRGVRDSGNTIYF
TRBV28	TRBJ2-5	CASSLQGSGSNGETQYF
TRBV23-1	TRBJ2-7	CASSQAGTRLGHRVEQYF
TRBV3-1/TRBV3-2	TRBJ1-2	CASSHHRQHNYGYTF
TRBV4-2	TRBJ2-1	CASSQVRDYYNEQFF
TRBV14	TRBJ2-7	CASSLVQDPAYEQYF
TRBV7-2	TRBJ2-3	CASSPGPGREADTQYF